A single sample is the source of the 11 T cell receptor beta chains below, sequenced in a study of blood T cell repertoires in COVID-19. Profiling relied on immunoSEQ multiplex PCR, and the TCRdb table lists in-frame clones only, not all of them. Among 100,000 or so clones listed, 80% to 85% were seen once. The sequenced sample consisted of peripheral blood. The receptors originated from a man in his sixties with acute or convalescent COVID-19.

V usage is TRBV11-2 and J usage is TRBJ1-2; D not resolved. V lost 5 bases, J lost 4 bases, and 14 bases lay in between. The CDR3 extends over 14 amino acids. CDR1 is SGHAT and CDR2 is FQNNGV in the germline V gene. The CDR3: CASSPGRGTYGYTF. The CDR3 bases are TGTGCCAGCAGCCCAGGACGGGGAACCTATGGCTACACCTTC.

The rearrangement links TRBV6-5 to TRBJ1-2; no reliable D call. V gave up 2 bases and J gave up 13 bases, with 17 bases separating them. Per germline, CDR1 MNHEY and CDR2 SVGAGI. The CDR3 has 13 amino acids. CDR3 in amino acids: CASSYRGAGSGTF. CDR3 nucleotide sequence: TGTGCCAGCAGTTACCGCGGCGCGGGGTCCGGCACCTTC.

CDR3 sequence: CASSYSSRGGRGYTF. The CDR3 DNA reads as TGTGCCAGCAGTTACTCGAGTCGAGGGGGCAGGGGCTACACCTTC. V is TRBV6-5 and J is TRBJ1-2; 7 bases match TRBD1. Germline CDR1 reads MNHEY; CDR2 reads SVGAGI. The J segment lost 8 bases and the V segment lost 0 bases, leaving 9 bases of the junction unmatched. This CDR3 is 15 amino acids long.

The rearrangement links TRBV19 to TRBJ2-5; 9 nucleotides match TRBD2. Germline assignment: CDR1 LNHDA and CDR2 SQIVND (reference sequence). V shed 3 bases, J shed 7 bases, and the junction held 3 bases outside the gene matches. The CDR3 consists of 13 residues. This CDR3 reads CASSIAGGGTQYF. As DNA, the CDR3 is TGTGCCAGTAGTATTGCGGGAGGGGGGACCCAGTACTTC.

The chain has TRBV5-1 and TRBJ1-2; D remains unclear. The CDR3 sequence is 18 residues long. CDR1 and CDR2 (germline): SGHRS, YFSETQ. V lost 0 bases and J 0 bases, leaving 18 bases between the germline ends. CDR3 coding DNA: TGCGCCAGCAGCTTGGGGGTTGGGAGGGTAACGACTAACTATGGCTACACCTTC. This translates into CASSLGVGRVTTNYGYTF. The complete variable domain, with remaining parts taken from reference TRBV5-1 and TRBJ1-2, reads KAGVTQTPRYLIKTRGQQVTLSCSPISGHRSVSWYQQTPGQGLQFLFEYFSETQRNKGNFPGRFSGRQFSNSRSEMNVSTLELGDSALYLCASSLGVGRVTTNYGYTFGSGTRLTVV.

This sequence joins TRBV5-6 and TRBJ2-3; tentative D call: TRBD2 (6 bases). V lost 0 bases to trimming and J lost 2 bases, with 13 bases between them. The germline CDR1 and CDR2 sequences are SGHDT and YYEEEE. The CDR3 is 16 residues long. CDR3 nucleotide sequence: TGTGCCAGCAGCTTGGGGGGCGGGGTCTTCACAGATACGCAGTATTTT. It translates to CASSLGGGVFTDTQYF.

The DNA of the CDR3 is TGTGCCAGCTCACCATACAGGGAAGGCAATGAGCAGTTCTTC. Encoded protein: CASSPYREGNEQFF. V usage is TRBV18 and J usage is TRBJ2-1, with D possibly TRBD1 on 6 matching bases. The CDR3 spans 14 residues. The germline gives CDR1 KGHSH, CDR2 LQKENI. V was trimmed by 2 bases and J by 6 bases, leaving 11 bases between them.

The chain combines TRBV6-6 with TRBJ2-7; D gene ambiguous. This CDR3 region has 13 residues. The ends were cut back, 7 bases at V and 0 bases at J, with 10 bases in the middle. CDR1 MNHNY and CDR2 SVGAGI come from the germline V gene (reference sequence). In DNA form, the CDR3 reads TGTGCCAGCACCTCGGGTGACTCCTACGAGCAGTACGTC. Protein product: CASTSGDSYEQYV.

This chain joins TRBV10-1 and TRBJ1-1; possibly TRBD1 for D (5 bases). Germline CDR1 reads WNHNN; CDR2 reads SYGVQD (reference sequence). CDR3 length equals 14 residues. Trimming removed 2 bases at V and 6 bases at J, with 13 bases between. The CDR3 reads CASSERRDGAEAFF. DNA of the CDR3: TGCGCCAGCAGTGAGCGGCGGGACGGGGCTGAAGCTTTCTTT.

The chain has TRBV7-9 and TRBJ1-1, with 7 bases fitting TRBD1. V shed 6 bases and J 3 bases; nucleotides not matched to a gene: 4. The CDR3 length is 13 residues. Germline V CDR1 and CDR2: SEHNR, FQNEAQ (reference sequence). CDR3 in DNA: TGTGCCAGCAGAGTCGGGACAGACACTGAAGCTTTCTTT. It is translated as CASRVGTDTEAFF.

The rearrangement uses TRBV6-4 and TRBJ2-2, with 9 nucleotides matching TRBD1. Germline V gene sequence: CDR1 MRHNA, CDR2 SNTAGT. The CDR3 consists of 16 residues. The V segment lost 2 bases and the J segment 1 base; nucleotides outside the gene matches: 2. CDR3 in DNA: TGTGCCAGCAGTGACCAGGGACAGGGGAACACCGGGGAGCTGTTTTTT. It encodes CASSDQGQGNTGELFF.